The clone carrying this TCR beta chain was detected once. Different DNA sequences within this sample yield the same CDR3. The sample is drawn from a study of blood T cell repertoires in COVID-19. Looking at the study overall: Acute and convalescent COVID-19 samples came from the United States, Italy and Spain. Nucleic acid was either cDNA or gDNA, and it came from T cells, B-cell-depleted T cells, or PBMCs.

Germline V CDR1 and CDR2: MGHDK, SYGVNS. The CDR3 is 13 amino acids. The V end was cut by 5 bases, the J end by 3 bases, with 9 bases between. TCRdb's table, derived via immunoSEQ multiplex PCR, lists solely in-frame clones and lacks some. Found here are some 220,000 clones, 84% of them singletons; the top ten hold 15% to 20%. This TCR was sampled from a woman of 80 years or more with active or convalescent COVID-19. The sample comprised peripheral blood. This chain uses TRBV25-1 with TRBJ2-3, with D possibly matching TRBD1 (5 bases). The CDR3 loop is CASSRRGTDTQYF. In DNA, the CDR3 is TGTGCCAGCAGTCGTAGGGGAACAGATACGCAGTATTTT.